This T cell receptor beta chain appears in the sequencing data of a study of OX40 agonist ivuxolimab in advanced cancers. Overall study results and limits: In the 0.1-3.0 mg/kg groups, partial responders showed among the lowest expansion.

This clone was detected only a few times. Its antigen is as yet unknown. The cohort excluded patients with autoimmune disease history or systemic immunosuppression. This CDR3 comprises 14 residues. Trimming stripped 6 bases from V and 3 bases from J, with 12 bases between. The germline gives CDR1 MNHEY, CDR2 SVGAGI. The protocol was immunoSEQ multiplex PCR, while the TCRdb copy is restricted to in-frame clones and leaves out a portion. This sample has about 58,000 clones, with around 84% found just once. The sequencing here drew on CD4+ or CD8+ T cells sorted from blood, taken in a trial of the OX40 agonist ivuxolimab. The clonotype was recovered from an adult with an advanced solid tumor such as melanoma, head and neck, liver or kidney cancer. The chain employs TRBV6-5 and TRBJ1-5; no definite D call. The CDR3 loop is CASRPYSPNQPQHF. The CDR3 DNA reads TGTGCCAGCAGACCCTACTCACCCAATCAGCCCCAGCATTTT.